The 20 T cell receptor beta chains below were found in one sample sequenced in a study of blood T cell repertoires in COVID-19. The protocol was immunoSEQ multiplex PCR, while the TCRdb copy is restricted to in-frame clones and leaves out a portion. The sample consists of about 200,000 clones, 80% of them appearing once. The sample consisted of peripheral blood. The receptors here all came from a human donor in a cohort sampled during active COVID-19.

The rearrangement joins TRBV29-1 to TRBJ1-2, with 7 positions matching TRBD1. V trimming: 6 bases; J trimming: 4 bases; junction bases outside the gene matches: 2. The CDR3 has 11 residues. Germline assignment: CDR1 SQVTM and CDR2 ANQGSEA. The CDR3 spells CSVPGGYGYTF. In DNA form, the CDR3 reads TGCAGCGTCCCAGGGGGCTATGGCTACACCTTC.

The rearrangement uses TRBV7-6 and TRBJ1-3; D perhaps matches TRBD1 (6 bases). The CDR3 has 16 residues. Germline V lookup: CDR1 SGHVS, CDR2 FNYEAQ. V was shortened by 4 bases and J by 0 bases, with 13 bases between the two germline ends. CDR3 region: CASSSRTETSGNTIYF. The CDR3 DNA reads TGTGCCAGCAGCTCTCGGACAGAAACCTCTGGAAACACCATATATTTT.

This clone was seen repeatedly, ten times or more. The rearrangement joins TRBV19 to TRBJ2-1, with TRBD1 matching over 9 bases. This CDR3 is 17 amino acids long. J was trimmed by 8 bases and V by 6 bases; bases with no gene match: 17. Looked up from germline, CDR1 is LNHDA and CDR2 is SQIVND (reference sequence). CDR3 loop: CASSPQPPGQGGYEQFF. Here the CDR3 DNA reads TGTGCCAGTAGCCCCCAACCTCCGGGACAGGGTGGGTATGAGCAGTTCTTC.

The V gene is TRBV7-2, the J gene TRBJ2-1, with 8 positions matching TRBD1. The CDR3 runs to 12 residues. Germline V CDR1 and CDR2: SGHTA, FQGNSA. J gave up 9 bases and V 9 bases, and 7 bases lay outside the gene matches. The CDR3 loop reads CASTRGRGEQFF. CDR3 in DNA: TGTGCCAGTACCAGGGGGCGGGGTGAGCAGTTCTTC.

CDR3 coding DNA: TGCGCCAGCAGCTCGCCACAGGGGGGGGACGAGCAGTACTTC. It yields the protein CASSSPQGGDEQYF. V and J are TRBV5-1 and TRBJ2-7; D may be TRBD1 (8 bases). The V end lost 3 bases, the J end lost 5 bases, and 15 bases lay between the germline ends. CDR1 is SGHRS and CDR2 is YFSETQ in the germline V gene. CDR3 length: 14 amino acids.

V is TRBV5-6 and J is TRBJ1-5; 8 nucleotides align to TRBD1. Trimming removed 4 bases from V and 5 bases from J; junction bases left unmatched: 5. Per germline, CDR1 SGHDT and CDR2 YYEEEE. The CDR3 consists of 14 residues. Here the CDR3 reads CASSRTGSDQPQHF. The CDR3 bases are TGTGCCAGCAGCCGGACAGGGTCCGATCAGCCCCAGCATTTT.

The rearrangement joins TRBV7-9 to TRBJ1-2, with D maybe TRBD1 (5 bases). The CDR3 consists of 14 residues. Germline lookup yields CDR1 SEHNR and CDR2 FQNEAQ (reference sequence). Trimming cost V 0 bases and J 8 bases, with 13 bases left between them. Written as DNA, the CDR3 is TGTGCCAGCAGCTTAGCGGAAAGCGGGGGAGGCTACACCTTC. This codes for CASSLAESGGGYTF.

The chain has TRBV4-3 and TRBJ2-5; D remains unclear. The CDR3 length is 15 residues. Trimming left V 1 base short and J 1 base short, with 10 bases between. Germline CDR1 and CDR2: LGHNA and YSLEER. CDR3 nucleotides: TGCGCCAGCAGCCAAGTTTTCGGGTCCCAAGAGACCCAGTACTTC. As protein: CASSQVFGSQETQYF.

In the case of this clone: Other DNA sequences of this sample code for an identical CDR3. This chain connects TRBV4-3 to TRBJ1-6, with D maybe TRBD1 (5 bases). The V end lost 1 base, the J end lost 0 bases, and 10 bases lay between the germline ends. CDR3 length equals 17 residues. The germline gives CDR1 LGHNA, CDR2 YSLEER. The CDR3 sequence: CASSQGRQSSYNSPLHF. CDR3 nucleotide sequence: TGCGCCAGCAGCCAAGGGAGACAGAGCTCCTATAATTCACCCCTCCACTTT.

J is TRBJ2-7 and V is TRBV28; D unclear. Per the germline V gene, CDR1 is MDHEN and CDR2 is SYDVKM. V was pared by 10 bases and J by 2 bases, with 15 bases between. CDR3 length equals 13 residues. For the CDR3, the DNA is TGTGCCACCCGACCAGGCTCGACCTACGAGCAGTACTTC. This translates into CATRPGSTYEQYF.

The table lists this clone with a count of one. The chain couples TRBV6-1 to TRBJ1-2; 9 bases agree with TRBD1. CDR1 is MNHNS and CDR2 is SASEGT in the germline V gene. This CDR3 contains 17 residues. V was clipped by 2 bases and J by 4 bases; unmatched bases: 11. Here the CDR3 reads CASSERGQGSLVYGYTF. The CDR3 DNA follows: TGTGCCAGCAGTGAAAGGGGACAGGGCTCTCTTGTCTATGGCTACACCTTC.

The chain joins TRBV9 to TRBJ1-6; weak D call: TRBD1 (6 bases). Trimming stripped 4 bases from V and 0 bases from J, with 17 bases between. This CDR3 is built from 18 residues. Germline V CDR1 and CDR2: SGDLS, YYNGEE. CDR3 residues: CASSPRTDGSSYNSPLHF. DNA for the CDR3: TGTGCCAGCAGCCCTAGGACAGATGGAAGCTCCTATAATTCACCCCTCCACTTT. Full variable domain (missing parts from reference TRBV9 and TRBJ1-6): DSGVTQTPKHLITATGQRVTLRCSPRSGDLSVYWYQQSLDQGLQFLIQYYNGEERAKGNILERFSAQQFPDLHSELNLSSLELGDSALYFCASSPRTDGSSYNSPLHFGNGTRLTVT.

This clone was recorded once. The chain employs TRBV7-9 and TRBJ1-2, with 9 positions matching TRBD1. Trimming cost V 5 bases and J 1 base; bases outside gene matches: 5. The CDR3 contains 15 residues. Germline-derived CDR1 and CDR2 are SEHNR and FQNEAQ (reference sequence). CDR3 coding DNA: TGTGCCAGCAGCCCGTGGGACAGGGATAACTATGGCTACACCTTC. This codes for CASSPWDRDNYGYTF.

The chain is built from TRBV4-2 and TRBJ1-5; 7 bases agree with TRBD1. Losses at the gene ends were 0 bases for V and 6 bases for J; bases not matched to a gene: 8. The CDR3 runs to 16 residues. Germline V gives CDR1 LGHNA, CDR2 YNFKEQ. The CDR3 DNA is TGTGCCAGCAGCCAAGAGCAAGGGGGCGCTATTCAGCCCCAGCATTTT. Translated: CASSQEQGGAIQPQHF.

CDR3 region: CASSLSRSGMASGYTF. The CDR3 nucleotides are TGTGCCAGCAGCTTATCCCGCTCCGGGATGGCAAGTGGCTACACCTTC. The V call is TRBV7-9, the J call TRBJ1-2; D unresolved. CDR1 and CDR2 from the germline V gene are SEHNR and FQNEAQ (reference sequence). This CDR3 is 16 amino acids long. V lost 2 bases and J 7 bases, leaving 20 bases between the germline ends.

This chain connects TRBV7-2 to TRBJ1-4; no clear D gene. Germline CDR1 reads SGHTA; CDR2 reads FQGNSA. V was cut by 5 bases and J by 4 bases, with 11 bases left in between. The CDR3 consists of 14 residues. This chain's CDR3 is CASSTRGRNEKLFF. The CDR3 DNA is TGTGCCAGCAGCACGAGAGGGCGTAATGAAAAACTGTTTTTT.

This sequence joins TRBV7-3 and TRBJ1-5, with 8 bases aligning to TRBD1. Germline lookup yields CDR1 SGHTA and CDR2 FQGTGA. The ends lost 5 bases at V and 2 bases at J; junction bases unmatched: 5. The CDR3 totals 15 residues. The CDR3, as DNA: TGTGCCAGCAGCAGCAGACAGGGGTGCAATCAGCCCCAGCATTTT. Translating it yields CASSSRQGCNQPQHF.

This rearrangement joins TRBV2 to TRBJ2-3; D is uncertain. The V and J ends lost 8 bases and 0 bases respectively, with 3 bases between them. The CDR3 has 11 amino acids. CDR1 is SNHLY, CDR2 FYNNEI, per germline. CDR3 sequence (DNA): TGTGCCAGCGGCAGCACAGATACGCAGTATTTT. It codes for CASGSTDTQYF.

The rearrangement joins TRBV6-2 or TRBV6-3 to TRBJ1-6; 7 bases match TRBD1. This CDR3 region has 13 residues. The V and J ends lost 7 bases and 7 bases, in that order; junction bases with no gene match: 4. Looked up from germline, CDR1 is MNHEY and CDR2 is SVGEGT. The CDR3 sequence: CASTPQGNSPLHF. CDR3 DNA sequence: TGTGCCAGCACCCCACAGGGGAATTCACCCCTCCACTTT.

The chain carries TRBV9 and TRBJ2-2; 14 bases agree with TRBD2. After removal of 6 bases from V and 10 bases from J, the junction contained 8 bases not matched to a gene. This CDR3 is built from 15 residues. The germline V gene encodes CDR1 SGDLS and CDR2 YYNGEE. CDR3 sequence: CASTPGTSGGSELFF. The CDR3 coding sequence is TGTGCCAGCACCCCAGGGACTAGCGGGGGCTCGGAGCTGTTTTTT. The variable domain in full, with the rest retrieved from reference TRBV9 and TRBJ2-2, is DSGVTQTPKHLITATGQRVTLRCSPRSGDLSVYWYQQSLDQGLQFLIQYYNGEERAKGNILERFSAQQFPDLHSELNLSSLELGDSALYFCASTPGTSGGSELFFGEGSRLTVL.